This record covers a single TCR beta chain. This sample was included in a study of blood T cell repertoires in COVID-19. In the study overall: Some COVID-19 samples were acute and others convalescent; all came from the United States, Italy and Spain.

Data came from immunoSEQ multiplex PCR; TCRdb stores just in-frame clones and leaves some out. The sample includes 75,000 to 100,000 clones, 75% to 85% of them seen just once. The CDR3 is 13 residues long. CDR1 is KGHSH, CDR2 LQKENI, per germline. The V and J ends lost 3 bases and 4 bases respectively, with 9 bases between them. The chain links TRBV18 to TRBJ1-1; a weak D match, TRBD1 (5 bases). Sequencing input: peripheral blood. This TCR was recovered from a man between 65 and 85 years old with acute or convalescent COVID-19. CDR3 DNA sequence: TGTGCCAGCTCACCGTCAGGGCTCACTGAAGCTTTCTTT. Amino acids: CASSPSGLTEAFF.